This is a list of T cell receptor beta chains from one sample in a study of OX40 agonist ivuxolimab in advanced cancers. Libraries were prepared by immunoSEQ multiplex PCR; TCRdb keeps only in-frame clonotypes and omits some of them. The table includes some 72,000 clones, roughly four fifths detected once. The material sequenced was CD4+ or CD8+ T cells sorted from blood, taken in a trial of the OX40 agonist ivuxolimab. The receptors here all came from an adult with an advanced solid tumor such as melanoma, head and neck, liver or kidney cancer. Both conserved end residues are part of each CDR3. A D gene is named only where the DNA matches it firmly. Clone size is given for some rows only: seen once, a few or many times, or a class if the clone is expanded.

>TRBD1|TRBJ2-1|-|TRBV5-4
CASSVLPGQGYNEQFF
TGTGCCAGCAGCGTCTTACCGGGACAGGGATACAATGAGCAGTTCTTC
>-|TRBJ1-5|few|TRBV5-1
CASSFGGVDQPQHF
TGCGCCAGCAGCTTTGGGGGGGTTGATCAGCCCCAGCATTTT
>-|TRBJ1-3|-|TRBV19
CASNSGFSGNTIYF
TGTGCCAGTAATAGTGGATTCTCTGGAAACACCATATATTTT
>-|TRBJ1-3|-|TRBV1
CTSSQGGRGDIIYSGNTIYF
TGCACCAGCAGCCAAGGAGGACGGGGGGATATTATATACTCTGGAAACACCATATATTTT
>TRBD1|TRBJ2-2|-|TRBV6-1
CASSGTWGTGSSGELFF
TGTGCCAGCAGTGGAACCTGGGGGACAGGGTCGTCCGGGGAGCTGTTTTTT
>TRBD1|TRBJ1-1|-|TRBV6-1
CASSEAQGAITEAFF
TGTGCCAGCAGTGAAGCCCAGGGGGCTATCACTGAAGCTTTCTTT
>-|TRBJ2-5|-|TRBV28
CASSFRVEQYF
TGTGCCAGCAGTTTTCGGGTTGAGCAGTACTTC
>-|TRBJ1-1|-|TRBV29-1
CSVVDTEAFF
TGCAGCGTTGTGGACACTGAAGCTTTCTTT
>-|TRBJ2-3|-|TRBV6-5
CASSYLRTTDTQYF
TGTGCCAGCAGTTACTTAAGGACCACAGATACGCAGTATTTT
>-|TRBJ2-3|-|TRBV7-9
CASSLPRPPQYF
TGTGCCAGCAGCTTACCTCGGCCGCCGCAGTATTTT
>-|TRBJ1-4|-|TRBV7-9
CASSLTGTGAEKLFF
TGTGCCAGCAGCTTGACCGGGACCGGGGCGGAAAAACTGTTTTTT
>-|TRBJ2-7|few|TRBV14
CASSQDEWGTYEQYF
TGTGCCAGCAGCCAAGATGAATGGGGCACCTACGAGCAGTACTTC
>TRBD2|TRBJ2-4|few|TRBV28
CASGRGGHGIQYF
TGTGCCAGCGGCCGGGGGGGCCACGGCATTCAGTACTTC
>-|TRBJ2-2|-|TRBV18
CASSNAGELFF
TGTGCCAGCTCTAATGCCGGGGAGCTGTTTTTT
>-|TRBJ2-3|-|TRBV7-2
CASSLGLITDTQYF
TGTGCCAGCAGCTTAGGACTAATCACAGATACGCAGTATTTT
>TRBD1|TRBJ1-1|-|TRBV7-2
CASSPQGVNTEAFF
TGTGCCAGCAGCCCACAGGGGGTGAACACTGAAGCTTTCTTT
>-|TRBJ2-1|-|TRBV5-1
CASGPGGAGYNEQFF
TGCGCCAGCGGGCCTGGGGGGGCCGGCTACAATGAGCAGTTCTTC
>-|TRBJ1-5|-|TRBV28
CASTLGNNQPQHF
TGTGCCAGCACCCTGGGCAACAATCAGCCCCAGCATTTT
>-|TRBJ1-2|few|TRBV4-2
CASSRGGVAGYTF
TGTGCCAGCAGCCGCGGGGGGGTTGCTGGCTACACCTTC
>-|TRBJ1-5|-|TRBV11-2
CASSLGSNQPQHF
TGTGCCAGCAGCTTAGGGAGCAATCAGCCCCAGCATTTT
>-|TRBJ1-1|-|TRBV6-5
CASSYRGNTEAFF
TGTGCCAGCAGTTACAGGGGGAACACTGAAGCTTTCTTT
>-|TRBJ1-5|-|TRBV10-3
CAISESTVGSYSNQPQHF
TGTGCCATCAGTGAGTCAACAGTTGGCTCCTATAGCAATCAGCCCCAGCATTTT
>-|TRBJ2-6|few|TRBV5-4
CASSTRFSGANVLTF
TGTGCCAGCAGCACACGGTTCTCTGGGGCCAACGTCCTGACTTTC
>-|TRBJ2-7|-|TRBV4-1
CASSQESKGRPYEQYF
TGCGCCAGCAGCCAAGAGTCAAAGGGCCGACCCTACGAGCAGTACTTC
>-|TRBJ1-1|-|TRBV29-1
CSVEDFAVSTEAFF
TGCAGCGTTGAAGATTTTGCGGTGAGCACTGAAGCTTTCTTT
>TRBD2|TRBJ2-4|-|TRBV7-3
CASSQQLAAGNIQYF
TGTGCCAGCAGCCAGCAACTAGCGGCGGGAAACATTCAGTACTTC
>TRBD1|TRBJ2-7|-|TRBV15
CATSRDQGTGLLEQYF
TGTGCCACCAGCAGAGATCAAGGGACAGGGCTCCTCGAGCAGTACTTC
>TRBD2|TRBJ2-7|-|TRBV4-3
CASSQDYTSGYEQYF
TGCGCCAGCAGCCAAGATTATACTAGCGGCTACGAGCAGTACTTC
>-|TRBJ1-2|-|TRBV28
CASSLSLYGYTF
TGTGCCAGCAGCTTGAGTCTCTATGGCTACACCTTC
>-|TRBJ1-1|few|TRBV7-8
CASSLAFGNTEAFF
TGTGCCAGCAGCTTAGCCTTTGGGAACACTGAAGCTTTCTTT
>-|TRBJ2-2|-|TRBV5-1
CASSLGPVTNTGELFF
TGCGCCAGCAGCTTGGGCCCGGTCACCAACACCGGGGAGCTGTTTTTT
>TRBD1|TRBJ1-6|-|TRBV27
CANRQGPNSPLHF
TGTGCCAACAGACAGGGTCCTAATTCACCCCTCCACTTT
>-|TRBJ2-7|-|TRBV25-1
CASSEGGAYEQYF
TGTGCCAGCAGTGAAGGGGGTGCCTACGAGCAGTACTTC
>-|TRBJ1-1|-|TRBV28
CASSSSGTDQKAFF
TGTGCCAGCAGTTCCTCCGGGACGGACCAGAAAGCTTTCTTT
>-|TRBJ2-1|-|TRBV7-6
CASSLAGGFEQFF
TGTGCCAGCAGCTTAGCGGGGGGCTTTGAGCAGTTCTTC
>-|TRBJ1-6|-|TRBV30
CAWSLLRQAENSPLHF
TGTGCCTGGAGCCTACTAAGACAGGCTGAGAATTCACCCCTCCACTTT
>TRBD1|TRBJ2-2|-|TRBV19
CASSRDRGDTGELFF
TGTGCCAGTAGTCGGGACAGGGGCGACACCGGGGAGCTGTTTTTT
>-|TRBJ2-7|-|TRBV5-4
CASSHRAGPDYEQYF
TGCGCCAGCAGCCACAGAGCAGGGCCGGACTACGAGCAGTACTTC
>TRBD1|TRBJ2-6|once|TRBV7-3
CASSLTGVVPGANVLTF
TGTGCCAGCAGCCTTACAGGGGTCGTCCCTGGGGCCAACGTCCTGACTTTC